The rows below give T cell receptor beta chains drawn from one sample of a study of blood T cell repertoires in COVID-19. Some clones are missing from TCRdb's copy, which holds only in-frame ones; the method was immunoSEQ multiplex PCR. The data contain around 93,000 clones, about 81% of them singletons. Sequencing was performed on peripheral blood. The source is a man of 80 years or more with acute or convalescent COVID-19. Each CDR3 is given with its conserved first and last residue. Each record gives: J gene, V gene, D gene, CDR3 DNA, CDR3 protein. A D gene is named only where the DNA matches it firmly.

j_call: TRBJ2-5; v_call: TRBV7-2; d_call: TRBD2; cdr3_nt: TGTGCCAGCAGCTTAGAGAGGGGACTAGCGGGGGCCCGCCAAGAGACCCAGTACTTC; cdr3_aa: CASSLERGLAGARQETQYF
j_call: TRBJ2-7; v_call: TRBV4-3; d_call: TRBD2; cdr3_nt: TGCGCCAGCAGCCAAGGCGGGAGGCGGGACTTACCCGAGCAGTACTTC; cdr3_aa: CASSQGGRRDLPEQYF
j_call: TRBJ1-5; v_call: TRBV18; d_call: TRBD1; cdr3_nt: TGTGCCAGCTCACTTCGACAGGGTCGTAGCAATCAGCCCCAGCATTTT; cdr3_aa: CASSLRQGRSNQPQHF
j_call: TRBJ2-6; v_call: TRBV7-8; d_call: NA; cdr3_nt: TGTGCCAGCAGCCTACCAGGTACAGCCCCGGGGGCCAACGTCCTGACTTTC; cdr3_aa: CASSLPGTAPGANVLTF
j_call: TRBJ1-6; v_call: TRBV27; d_call: TRBD1; cdr3_nt: TGTGCCAGCAGTTCGACAGGGGCTCCCTCCTATAATTCACCCCTCCACTTT; cdr3_aa: CASSSTGAPSYNSPLHF
j_call: TRBJ2-3; v_call: TRBV19; d_call: NA; cdr3_nt: TGTGCCAGTAGGCCGACACCTATCACAGATACGCAGTATTTT; cdr3_aa: CASRPTPITDTQYF
j_call: TRBJ2-3; v_call: TRBV5-1; d_call: TRBD2; cdr3_nt: TGCGCCAGCAGCTTGAGTACTAGCGGGGGTCTGGATACGCAGTATTTT; cdr3_aa: CASSLSTSGGLDTQYF
j_call: TRBJ1-1; v_call: TRBV5-4; d_call: NA; cdr3_nt: TGTGCCAGCAGCAGGGGACTCAACACTGAAGCTTTCTTT; cdr3_aa: CASSRGLNTEAFF
j_call: TRBJ2-1; v_call: TRBV11-2; d_call: TRBD2; cdr3_nt: TGTGCCAGCAGCTTAAACCGGGAGCGGGGCAATGAGCAGTTCTTC; cdr3_aa: CASSLNRERGNEQFF
j_call: TRBJ2-7; v_call: TRBV5-1; d_call: TRBD2; cdr3_nt: TGCGCCAGCAGCTTGGTGGGCGGGAGGGCCGTCGGTGGTGAGCAGTACTTC; cdr3_aa: CASSLVGGRAVGGEQYF
j_call: TRBJ1-4; v_call: TRBV28; d_call: NA; cdr3_nt: TGTGCCAGCAGTTCACCATCTACGGATGAAAAACTGTTTTTT; cdr3_aa: CASSSPSTDEKLFF
j_call: TRBJ1-1; v_call: TRBV6-5; d_call: TRBD1; cdr3_nt: TGTGCCAGCAGAACAGGGGGACGGATGAACACTGAAGCTTTCTTT; cdr3_aa: CASRTGGRMNTEAFF
j_call: TRBJ2-7; v_call: TRBV5-4; d_call: TRBD2; cdr3_nt: TGTGCCAGTAGCGGGAGGGGATACGAGCAGTACTTC; cdr3_aa: CASSGRGYEQYF
j_call: TRBJ2-7; v_call: TRBV10-1; d_call: TRBD1; cdr3_nt: TGCGCCAGCAGTGCGGACAGGGGATACGAGCAGTACTTC; cdr3_aa: CASSADRGYEQYF